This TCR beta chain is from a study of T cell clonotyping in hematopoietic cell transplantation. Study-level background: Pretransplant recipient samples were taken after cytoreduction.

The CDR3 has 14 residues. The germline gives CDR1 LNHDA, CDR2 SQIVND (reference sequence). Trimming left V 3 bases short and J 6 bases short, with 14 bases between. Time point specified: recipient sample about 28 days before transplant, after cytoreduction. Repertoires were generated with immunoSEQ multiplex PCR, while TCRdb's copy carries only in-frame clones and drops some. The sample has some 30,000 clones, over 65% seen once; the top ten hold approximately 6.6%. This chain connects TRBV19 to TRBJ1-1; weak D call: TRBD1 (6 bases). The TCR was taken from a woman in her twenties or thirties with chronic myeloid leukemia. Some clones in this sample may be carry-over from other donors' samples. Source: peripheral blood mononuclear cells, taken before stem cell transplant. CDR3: CASSMGRGRAEAFF. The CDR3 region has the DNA TGTGCCAGTAGTATGGGAAGGGGGAGGGCTGAAGCTTTCTTT.